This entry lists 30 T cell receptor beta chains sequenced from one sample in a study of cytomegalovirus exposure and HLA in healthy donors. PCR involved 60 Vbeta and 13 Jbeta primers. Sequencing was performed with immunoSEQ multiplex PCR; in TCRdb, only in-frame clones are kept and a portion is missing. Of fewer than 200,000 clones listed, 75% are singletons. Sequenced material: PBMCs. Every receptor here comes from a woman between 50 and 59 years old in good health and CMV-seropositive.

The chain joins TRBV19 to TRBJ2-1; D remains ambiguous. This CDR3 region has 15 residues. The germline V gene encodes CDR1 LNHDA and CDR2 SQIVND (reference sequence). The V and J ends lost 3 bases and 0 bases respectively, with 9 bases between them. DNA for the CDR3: TGTGCCAGTAGTATGGGCCTTAACTCCTACAATGAGCAGTTCTTC. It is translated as CASSMGLNSYNEQFF.

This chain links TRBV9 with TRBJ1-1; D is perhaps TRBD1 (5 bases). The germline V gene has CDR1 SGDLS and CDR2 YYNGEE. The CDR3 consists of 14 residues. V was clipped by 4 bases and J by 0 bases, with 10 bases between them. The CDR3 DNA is TGTGCCAGCAGCTCCCGACAGCTGAACACTGAAGCTTTCTTT. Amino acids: CASSSRQLNTEAFF.

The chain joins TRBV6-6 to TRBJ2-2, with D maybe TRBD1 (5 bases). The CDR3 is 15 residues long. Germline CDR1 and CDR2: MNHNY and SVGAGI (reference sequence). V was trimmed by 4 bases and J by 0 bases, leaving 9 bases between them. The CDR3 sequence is CASSLAGTNTGELFF. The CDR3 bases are TGTGCCAGCAGTTTGGCAGGGACGAACACCGGGGAGCTGTTTTTT.

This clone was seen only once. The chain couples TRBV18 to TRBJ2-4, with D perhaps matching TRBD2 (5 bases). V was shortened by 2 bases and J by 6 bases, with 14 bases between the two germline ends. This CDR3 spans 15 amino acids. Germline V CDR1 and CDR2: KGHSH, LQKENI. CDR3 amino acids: CASSPMRALVNIQYF. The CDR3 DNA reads TGTGCCAGCTCACCAATGAGGGCTCTCGTAAACATTCAGTACTTC.

The CDR3 sequence is CASSPTSGSTDTQYF. In DNA, the CDR3 is TGTGCCAGCTCACCAACTAGCGGAAGCACAGATACGCAGTATTTT. This chain connects TRBV18 to TRBJ2-3; 8 bases are shared with TRBD2. The CDR3 is made up of 15 amino acids. Per germline, CDR1 KGHSH and CDR2 LQKENI. V dropped 2 bases and J dropped 0; count of bases not matched to a gene: 1.

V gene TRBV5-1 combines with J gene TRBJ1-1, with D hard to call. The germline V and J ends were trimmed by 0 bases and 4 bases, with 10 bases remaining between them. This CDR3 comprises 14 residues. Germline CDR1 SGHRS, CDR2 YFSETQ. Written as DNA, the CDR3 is TGCGCCAGCAGCTTGGGGCAGCGGGTCACTGAAGCTTTCTTT. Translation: CASSLGQRVTEAFF. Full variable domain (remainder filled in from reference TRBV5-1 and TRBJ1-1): KAGVTQTPRYLIKTRGQQVTLSCSPISGHRSVSWYQQTPGQGLQFLFEYFSETQRNKGNFPGRFSGRQFSNSRSEMNVSTLELGDSALYLCASSLGQRVTEAFFGQGTRLTVV.

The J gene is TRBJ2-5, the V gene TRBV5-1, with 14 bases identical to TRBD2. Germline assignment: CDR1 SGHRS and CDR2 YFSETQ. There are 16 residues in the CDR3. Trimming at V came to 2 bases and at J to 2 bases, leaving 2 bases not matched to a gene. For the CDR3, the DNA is TGCGCCAGCAGCTTAGGGACTAGCGGGGGACAAGAGACCCAGTACTTC. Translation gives CASSLGTSGGQETQYF.

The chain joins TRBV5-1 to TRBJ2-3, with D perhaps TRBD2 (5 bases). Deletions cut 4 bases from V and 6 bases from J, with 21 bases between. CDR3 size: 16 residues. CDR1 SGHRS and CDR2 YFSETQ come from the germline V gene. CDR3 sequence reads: CASSILGVIGPDTQYF. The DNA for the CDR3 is TGCGCCAGCAGCATACTCGGGGTAATAGGCCCGGATACGCAGTATTTT.

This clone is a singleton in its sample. CDR3 protein: CASSQIGVAQYF. DNA for the CDR3: TGCGCCAGCAGCCAAATAGGAGTGGCGCAGTATTTT. The rearrangement uses TRBV4-1 and TRBJ2-3; D gene uncertain. In germline, CDR1 is MGHRA, CDR2 YSYEKL. CDR3 length: 12 amino acids. The V gene lost 2 bases and the J gene lost 10 bases, with 10 bases spanning the gap.

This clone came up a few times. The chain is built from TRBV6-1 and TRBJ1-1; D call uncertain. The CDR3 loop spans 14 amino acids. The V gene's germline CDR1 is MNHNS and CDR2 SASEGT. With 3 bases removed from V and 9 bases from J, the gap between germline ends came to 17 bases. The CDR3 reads CASSESGLMKKAFF. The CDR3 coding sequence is TGTGCCAGCAGTGAGAGTGGACTTATGAAGAAAGCTTTCTTT.

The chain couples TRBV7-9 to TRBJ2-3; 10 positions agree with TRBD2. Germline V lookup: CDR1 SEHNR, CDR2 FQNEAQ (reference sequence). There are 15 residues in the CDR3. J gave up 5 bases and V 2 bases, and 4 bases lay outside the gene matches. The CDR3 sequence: CASSLWLAGEDTQYF. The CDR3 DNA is TGTGCCAGCAGCTTATGGCTAGCGGGGGAAGATACGCAGTATTTT.

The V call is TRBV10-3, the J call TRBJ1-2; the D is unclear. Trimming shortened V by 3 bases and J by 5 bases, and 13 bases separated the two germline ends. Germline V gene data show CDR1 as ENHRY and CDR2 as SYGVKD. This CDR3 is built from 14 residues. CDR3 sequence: CAISDVQAPYGYTF. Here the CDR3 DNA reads TGTGCCATCAGTGATGTTCAGGCGCCTTATGGCTACACCTTC.

The CDR3 sequence: CASSLGDRGGVEKLFF. The CDR3 coding sequence is TGCGCCAGCAGCTTGGGGGACAGGGGTGGAGTTGAAAAACTGTTTTTT. The V gene is TRBV5-1, the J gene TRBJ1-4; 10 nucleotides align to TRBD1. Germline CDR1 reads SGHRS; CDR2 reads YFSETQ. The V segment lost 0 bases and the J segment 7 bases; nucleotides outside the gene matches: 6. This CDR3 has 16 residues.

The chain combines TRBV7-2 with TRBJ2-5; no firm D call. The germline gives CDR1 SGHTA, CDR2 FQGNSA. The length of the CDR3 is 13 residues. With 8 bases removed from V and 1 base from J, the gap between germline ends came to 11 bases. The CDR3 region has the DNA TGTGCCAGCGCGGTCGGCTCCCAAGAGACCCAGTACTTC. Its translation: CASAVGSQETQYF.

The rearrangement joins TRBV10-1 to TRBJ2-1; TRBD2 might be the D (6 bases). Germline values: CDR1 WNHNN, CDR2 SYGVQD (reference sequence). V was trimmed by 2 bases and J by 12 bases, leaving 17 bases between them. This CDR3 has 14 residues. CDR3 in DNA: TGCGCCAGCAGTGAGGGAGGGGCCCTAAATCGGCAGTTCTTC. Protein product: CASSEGGALNRQFF.

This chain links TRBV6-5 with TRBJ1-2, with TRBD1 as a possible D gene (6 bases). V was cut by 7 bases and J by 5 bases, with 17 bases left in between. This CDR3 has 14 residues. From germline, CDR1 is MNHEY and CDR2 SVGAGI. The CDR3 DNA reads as TGTGCCAGCACCAAGGAGAGGACAGCTTATGGCTACACCTTC. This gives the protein CASTKERTAYGYTF.

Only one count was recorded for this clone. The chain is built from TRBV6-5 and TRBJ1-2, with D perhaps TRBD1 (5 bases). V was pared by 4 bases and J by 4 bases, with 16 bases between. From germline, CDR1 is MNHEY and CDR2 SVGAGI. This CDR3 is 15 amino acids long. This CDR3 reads CASSSLGTGGYGYTF. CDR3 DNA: TGTGCCAGCAGTTCCCTGGGCACGGGGGGCTATGGCTACACCTTC.

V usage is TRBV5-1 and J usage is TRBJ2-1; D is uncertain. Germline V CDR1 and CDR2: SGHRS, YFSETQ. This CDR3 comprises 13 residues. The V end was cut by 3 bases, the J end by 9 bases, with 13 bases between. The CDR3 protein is CASSSQSLGEQFF. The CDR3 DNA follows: TGCGCCAGCAGCTCACAGAGTTTGGGTGAGCAGTTCTTC.

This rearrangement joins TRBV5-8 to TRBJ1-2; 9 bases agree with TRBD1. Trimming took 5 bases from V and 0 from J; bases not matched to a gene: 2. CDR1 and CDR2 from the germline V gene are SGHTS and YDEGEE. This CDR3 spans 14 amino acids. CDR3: CASRGQGPNYGYTF. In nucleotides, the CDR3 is TGTGCCAGCAGGGGACAGGGACCTAACTATGGCTACACCTTC.

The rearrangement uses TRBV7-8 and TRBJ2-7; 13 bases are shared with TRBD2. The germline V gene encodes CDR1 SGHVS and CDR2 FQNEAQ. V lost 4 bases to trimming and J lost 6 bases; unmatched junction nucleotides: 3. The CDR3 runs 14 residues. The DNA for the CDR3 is TGTGCCAGCAGCTATGGACTAGCGGGGGCCGAGCAGTACTTC. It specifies CASSYGLAGAEQYF.

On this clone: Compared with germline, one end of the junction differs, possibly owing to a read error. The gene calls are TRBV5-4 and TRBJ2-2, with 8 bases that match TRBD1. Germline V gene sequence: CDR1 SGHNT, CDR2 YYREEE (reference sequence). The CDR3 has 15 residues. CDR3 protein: CVSSLDREFTGELFF. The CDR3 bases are TGTGTCAGCAGCTTGGACAGGGAATTCACCGGGGAGCTGTTTTTT.

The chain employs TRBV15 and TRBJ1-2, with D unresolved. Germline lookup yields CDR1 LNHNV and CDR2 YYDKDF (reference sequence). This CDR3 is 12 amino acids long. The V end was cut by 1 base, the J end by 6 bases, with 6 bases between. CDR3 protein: CATSRAGNGYTF. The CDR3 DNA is TGTGCCACCAGCAGAGCGGGGAATGGCTACACCTTC.

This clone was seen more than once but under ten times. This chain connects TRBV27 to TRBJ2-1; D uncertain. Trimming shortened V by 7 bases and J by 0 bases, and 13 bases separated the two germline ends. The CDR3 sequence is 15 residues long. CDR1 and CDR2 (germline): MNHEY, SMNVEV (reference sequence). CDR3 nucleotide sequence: TGTGCCAGCACCACGAGCGTTCACTCCTACAATGAGCAGTTCTTC. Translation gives CASTTSVHSYNEQFF.

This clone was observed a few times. The CDR3 DNA reads TGCGCCAGCAGCTTGGGAACAGGGGGAGGCTACACCTTC. Amino acid sequence: CASSLGTGGGYTF. This chain uses TRBV5-1 with TRBJ1-2; 8 bases fit TRBD1. Germline trimming cut 0 bases from V and 8 bases from J; bases unmatched to any gene: 3. CDR3 size: 13 residues. The V gene's germline CDR1 is SGHRS and CDR2 YFSETQ.

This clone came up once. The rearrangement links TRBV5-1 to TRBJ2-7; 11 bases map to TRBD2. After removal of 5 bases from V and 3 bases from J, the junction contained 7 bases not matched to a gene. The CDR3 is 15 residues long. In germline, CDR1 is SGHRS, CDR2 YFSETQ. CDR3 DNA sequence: TGCGCCAGCAGTTTTCTAGCGGGGGGAAACTACGAGCAGTACTTC. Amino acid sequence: CASSFLAGGNYEQYF.

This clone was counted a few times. CDR3 sequence (DNA): TGTGCCAGCAGGCCAGGGGGGAACACCGGGGAGCTGTTTTTT. It is translated as CASRPGGNTGELFF. The chain is built from TRBV27 and TRBJ2-2; 7 nucleotides align to TRBD1. Germline V gene data show CDR1 as MNHEY and CDR2 as SMNVEV (reference sequence). This CDR3 is built from 14 residues. The V gene end was trimmed by 6 bases and the J gene end by 1 base; junction bases not matched to a gene: 2.

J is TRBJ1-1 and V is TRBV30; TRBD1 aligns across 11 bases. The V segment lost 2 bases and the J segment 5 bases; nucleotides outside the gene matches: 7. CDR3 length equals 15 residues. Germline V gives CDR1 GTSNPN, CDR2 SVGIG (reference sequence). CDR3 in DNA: TGTGCCTGGAGTCCGGGACAGGGGGTAGAGACTGAAGCTTTCTTT. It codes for CAWSPGQGVETEAFF.

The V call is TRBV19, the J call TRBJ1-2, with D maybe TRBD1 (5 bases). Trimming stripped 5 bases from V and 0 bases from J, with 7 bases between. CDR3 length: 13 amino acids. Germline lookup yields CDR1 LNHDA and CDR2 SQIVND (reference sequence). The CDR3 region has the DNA TGTGCCAGTAGTCAGACAGCTAACTATGGCTACACCTTC. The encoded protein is CASSQTANYGYTF.

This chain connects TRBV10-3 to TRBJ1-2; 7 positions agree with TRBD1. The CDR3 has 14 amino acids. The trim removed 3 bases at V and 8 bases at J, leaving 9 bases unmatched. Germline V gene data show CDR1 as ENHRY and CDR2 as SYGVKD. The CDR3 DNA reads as TGTGCCATCAGTGAAGAGACAGGGTATGGCGGCTACACCTTC. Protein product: CAISEETGYGGYTF.

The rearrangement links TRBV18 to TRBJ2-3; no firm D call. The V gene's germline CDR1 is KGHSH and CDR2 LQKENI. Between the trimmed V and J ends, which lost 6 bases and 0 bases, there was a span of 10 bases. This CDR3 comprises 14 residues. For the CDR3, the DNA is TGTGCCAGCTCTCTCTCCCCTAGCACAGATACGCAGTATTTT. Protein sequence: CASSLSPSTDTQYF.